Listed here are 19 T cell receptor beta chains from one sample, sequenced in a study of T cells in Graves' hyperthyroidism and ophthalmopathy (dated 2019 in TCRdb). The library was generated by multiplex PCR. Sequencing was carried out with an Illumina HiSeq 2000. TCR beta CDR3 regions were amplified from RNA transcripts. The TCR CDR3 was subjected to a first round of RT-PCR using the HTBI primer set and the Qiagen OneStep RT-PCR kit. TCRdb redid the processing of the public reads, applying fastp at Q25 and MiXCR, and retained in-frame beta chains. Records with the same CDR3 protein are collapsed into one entry carrying the most frequent genes and DNA. The sample table shows about 530,000 distinct CDR3 sequences, and roughly a sixth are seen once. The top ten clonotypes cover 15% to 20% of the sample. Input material: blood. These receptors were taken from a young woman with Graves' ophthalmopathy.

This chain joins TRBV6-1 and TRBJ2-6, with D unresolved. Deletions cut 7 bases from V and 0 bases from J, with 13 bases between. The CDR3 sequence is 16 residues long. Per the germline V gene, CDR1 is MNHNS and CDR2 is SASEGT. The CDR3 here is CASKPSRPSGANVLTF. In DNA form, the CDR3 reads TGTGCCAGCAAGCCGTCCAGGCCCTCTGGGGCCAACGTCCTGACTTTC.

V gene TRBV20-1 combines with J gene TRBJ2-3; TRBD1 aligns across 11 bases. The length of the CDR3 is 16 residues. Germline values: CDR1 DFQATT, CDR2 SNEGSKA (reference sequence). V lost 0 bases, J lost 4 bases, and 6 bases stayed unmatched. The CDR3 DNA reads as TGCAGTGCTAGAGACCCGGGACAGGGGGGCTCAGATACGCAGTATTTT. Translated: CSARDPGQGGSDTQYF.

This clonotype was recorded many times. This chain connects TRBV6-1 to TRBJ2-7; 10 bases align to TRBD1. Germline V gene lookup returns CDR1 MNHNS and CDR2 SASEGT. This CDR3 has 14 amino acids. Germline trimming cut 5 bases from V and 5 bases from J; bases unmatched to any gene: 6. CDR3 sequence reads: CASSLGQGPNEQYF. CDR3 DNA: TGTGCCAGCAGTTTGGGACAGGGGCCTAACGAGCAGTACTTC.

This clonotype appeared many times. One end of the junction fails to match germline, which may point to a read error. V usage is TRBV7-9 and J usage is TRBJ2-7; 10 nucleotides match TRBD1. The length of the CDR3 is 14 residues. Per the germline V gene, CDR1 is SEHNR and CDR2 is FQNEAQ (reference sequence). The CDR3: CASSSTGGSNEQYF. As DNA, the CDR3 is TGTGCCAGCAGCTCGACAGGGGGCTCCAACGAGCAGTACTTC.

This clonotype was seen at least ten times. The chain employs TRBV14 and TRBJ2-1, with 7 bases aligning to TRBD2. Germline lookup yields CDR1 SGHDN and CDR2 FVKESK. The CDR3 loop spans 16 amino acids. The V and J ends lost 0 bases and 4 bases, in that order; junction bases with no gene match: 6. The CDR3 here is CASSQDLAGAYNEQFF. The CDR3 DNA is TGTGCCAGCAGCCAAGATCTGGCGGGAGCGTACAATGAGCAGTTCTTC.

This clonotype was observed once. V is TRBV20-1 and J is TRBJ2-2; unclear D gene. Trimming removed 3 bases at V and 4 bases at J, with 12 bases between. The CDR3 sequence is 14 residues long. The V gene's germline CDR1 is DFQATT and CDR2 SNEGSKA (reference sequence). The CDR3 region is CSASTSSRTGELFF. For the CDR3, the DNA is TGCAGTGCTAGTACCTCGAGTCGCACCGGGGAGCTGTTTTTT.

This clonotype was recorded a few times. The chain uses TRBV6-5 and TRBJ2-5; possible D gene TRBD2, 6 bases. CDR1 and CDR2 from the germline V gene are MNHEY and SVGAGI. Trimming removed 2 bases at V and 5 bases at J, with 12 bases between. This CDR3 comprises 14 residues. CDR3 coding DNA: TGTGCCAGCAGTTACAGCCCGGCGGGGGAGACCCAGTACTTC. Translation: CASSYSPAGETQYF.

This chain joins TRBV11-2 and TRBJ1-1; no clear D gene. Trimming left V 7 bases short and J 0 bases short, with 12 bases between. This CDR3 is 14 amino acids long. Germline V lookup: CDR1 SGHAT, CDR2 FQNNGV. CDR3 nucleotide sequence: TGTGCCAGCACCGTCTCAGTCATGAACACTGAAGCTTTCTTT. Translated, it gives CASTVSVMNTEAFF.

This clonotype was recorded at least ten times. The V and J genes are TRBV6-2 or TRBV6-3 and TRBJ2-7; D is perhaps TRBD2 (8 bases). CDR1 and CDR2 (germline): MNHEY, SVGEGT. This CDR3 region has 15 residues. The V and J ends lost 5 bases and 0 bases respectively, with 14 bases between them. The chain's CDR3 is CASSPGGGRSYEQYF. The DNA for the CDR3 is TGTGCCAGCAGTCCGGGAGGGGGCCGCTCCTACGAGCAGTACTTC.

This clonotype has at least ten counts. This chain connects TRBV6-1 to TRBJ2-7, with D unresolved. Germline V lookup: CDR1 MNHNS, CDR2 SASEGT. The CDR3 sequence is 14 residues long. V gave up 4 bases and J gave up 0 bases, with 10 bases separating them. For the CDR3, the DNA is TGTGCCAGCAGTGTATGGGGAAGCTCCTACGAGCAGTACTTC. Translated, it gives CASSVWGSSYEQYF.

This clonotype has ten or more counts. The chain carries TRBV4-3 and TRBJ1-1; D perhaps matches TRBD1 (6 bases). This CDR3 is built from 15 residues. Germline V CDR1 and CDR2: LGHNA, YSLEER. Trimming left V 0 bases short and J 7 bases short, with 15 bases between. Written as DNA, the CDR3 is TGCGCCAGCAGCCAAGATCTGCGGGGGCTCCGTGAAGCTTTCTTT. Residues: CASSQDLRGLREAFF.

This clonotype was recorded a few times. This chain connects TRBV5-8 to TRBJ2-7, with D tentatively TRBD1 (6 bases). The CDR3 has 16 residues. The germline gives CDR1 SGHTS, CDR2 YDEGEE. V was shortened by 2 bases and J by 3 bases, with 18 bases between the two germline ends. The CDR3 sequence: CASSFPQGSKGYEQYF. The CDR3 region has the DNA TGTGCCAGCAGCTTCCCACAGGGTTCTAAGGGCTACGAGCAGTACTTC.

This clonotype was recorded at least ten times. This rearrangement joins TRBV30 to TRBJ2-1; no clear D. The germline CDR1 and CDR2 sequences are GTSNPN and SVGIG (reference sequence). V lost 1 base and J 4 bases, leaving 11 bases between the germline ends. The CDR3 is 14 amino acids. The CDR3 sequence: CAWSEMADYNEQFF. In DNA form, the CDR3 reads TGTGCCTGGAGTGAGATGGCGGATTACAATGAGCAGTTCTTC.

In its sample, this clonotype was seen many times. CDR3 loop: CASMGFRETQYF. CDR3 in DNA: TGTGCCAGCATGGGATTTAGGGAGACCCAGTACTTC. The genes are TRBV6-1 and TRBJ2-5; D remains ambiguous. Trimming took 7 bases from V and 5 from J, leaving 11 bases between them. Per germline, CDR1 MNHNS and CDR2 SASEGT. The CDR3 is 12 residues long.

The rearrangement uses TRBV28 and TRBJ2-7, with 10 bases that match TRBD1. The CDR3 totals 13 residues. The V and J ends lost 9 bases and 3 bases, in that order; junction bases with no gene match: 5. The V gene's germline CDR1 is MDHEN and CDR2 SYDVKM. CDR3 nucleotides: TGTGCCAGTTTCTGGACAGGGGGCTACGAGCAGTACTTC. Translated, it gives CASFWTGGYEQYF.

This clonotype has more than one count but fewer than ten. The CDR3 region has the DNA TGCAGCGTTGAAAGTCTAGCTAGATCCTACAATGAGCAGTTCTTC. This encodes CSVESLARSYNEQFF. The chain recombines TRBV29-1 with TRBJ2-1, with a tentative D call TRBD2 (5 bases). Germline lookup yields CDR1 SQVTM and CDR2 ANQGSEA. CDR3 size: 15 residues. Deletions cut 2 bases from V and 1 base from J, with 12 bases between.

This chain joins TRBV10-3 and TRBJ2-5, with no clear D. V dropped 0 bases and J dropped 5 bases, with 13 bases sitting between them. This CDR3 contains 15 residues. CDR1 is ENHRY and CDR2 is SYGVKD in the germline V gene. The CDR3 spells CAISESFRVWETQYF. CDR3 in DNA: TGTGCCATCAGTGAGTCGTTCAGAGTCTGGGAGACCCAGTACTTC.

In this sample, this clonotype turned up once. The chain recombines TRBV10-3 with TRBJ2-7; 10 nucleotides match TRBD1. The CDR3 is 14 amino acids. CDR1 is ENHRY and CDR2 is SYGVKD in the germline V gene. V lost 11 bases, J lost 2 bases, and 9 bases stayed unmatched. The CDR3: CAGGGGTGAYEQYF. The CDR3 DNA follows: TGTGCCGGGGGCGGCGGGACAGGGGCCTACGAGCAGTACTTC.

The rearrangement joins TRBV20-1 to TRBJ1-2, with D possibly TRBD1 on 5 matching bases. Trimming left V 0 bases short and J 4 bases short, with 15 bases between. The CDR3 loop spans 15 amino acids. CDR1 and CDR2 from the germline V gene are DFQATT and SNEGSKA (reference sequence). This chain's CDR3 is CSARDRSGRSYGYTF. The DNA of the CDR3 is TGCAGTGCTAGAGATCGTTCAGGGCGCAGCTATGGCTACACCTTC.